This T cell receptor (beta chain) originates from a study of blood T cell repertoires in COVID-19. Study in general: The samples span acute and convalescent COVID-19 from the United States, Italy and Spain. Sample material is recorded as cDNA or gDNA derived from T cells, B-cell-depleted T cells, or PBMCs.

Germline CDR1 MNHEY, CDR2 SMNVEV (reference sequence). Trimming took 5 bases from V and 0 from J; bases not matched to a gene: 21. CDR3 length: 20 residues. The data were produced by immunoSEQ multiplex PCR, yet TCRdb's version contains in-frame clones alone and is incomplete. Of about 140,000 clones listed, 75% to 90% are singletons. The sample taken for sequencing was peripheral blood. This TCR was sampled from a man aged 50-59 years with active COVID-19. The chain is built from TRBV27 and TRBJ1-1, with 7 bases that match TRBD1. The DNA for the CDR3 is TGTGCCAGCAGTCTAGGGAGGCCACAGGGTGGACAGGATATGAACACTGAAGCTTTCTTT. It specifies CASSLGRPQGGQDMNTEAFF.